The sequence of this T cell receptor (beta chain) was determined in a study of blood T cell repertoires in COVID-19. Study members were between about 18 and 95 years old and lived in 25 or so US regions. Sequencing used immunoSEQ multiplex PCR; TCRdb keeps in-frame clones, though not all of them. The table has some 400,000 clones, 85% to 90% seen once; the top ten hold 1.7%. Germline V CDR1 and CDR2: LNHDA, SQIVND (reference sequence). The CDR3 has 14 amino acids. With 3 bases removed from V and 3 bases from J, the gap between germline ends came to 9 bases. The specimen was PBMCs or T cells enriched from blood (not recorded which). The clonotype originates from a woman younger than 45 who had recovered from COVID-19. V usage is TRBV19 and J usage is TRBJ1-3; D is ambiguous. For the CDR3, the DNA is TGTGCCAGTAGTATCGGGTCTGATGGAAACACCATATATTTT. As protein: CASSIGSDGNTIYF.